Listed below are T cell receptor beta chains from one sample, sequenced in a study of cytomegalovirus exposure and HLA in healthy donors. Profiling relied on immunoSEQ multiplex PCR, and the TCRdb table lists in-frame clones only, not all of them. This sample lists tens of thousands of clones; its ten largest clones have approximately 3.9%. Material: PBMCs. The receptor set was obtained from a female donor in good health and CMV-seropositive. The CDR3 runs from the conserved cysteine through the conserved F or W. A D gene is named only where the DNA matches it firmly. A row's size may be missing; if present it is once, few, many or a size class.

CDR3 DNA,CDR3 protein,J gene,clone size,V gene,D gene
TGCAGCGTTGAAAGCCCGCGCACTGAAGCTTTCTTT,CSVESPRTEAFF,TRBJ1-1,NA,TRBV29-1,NA
TGTGCCAGCAGGGTACCCGGGACAGGGCGGGCCGAGCAGTACTTC,CASRVPGTGRAEQYF,TRBJ2-7,NA,TRBV2,TRBD1
TGCGCCAGCAGGGGGATCGGGACAGGGGGCTCGGTTGAGCAGTTCTTC,CASRGIGTGGSVEQFF,TRBJ2-1,NA,TRBV4-3,TRBD1
TGTGCCAGCAGCGCCGCGGGAGTCCAAGAGACCCAGTACTTC,CASSAAGVQETQYF,TRBJ2-5,NA,TRBV9,TRBD2
TGTGCCATCTGGGACAGGGGTGCCACAGATACGCAGTATTTT,CAIWDRGATDTQYF,TRBJ2-3,medium-sized,TRBV10-3,TRBD1
TGCAGCGCCGCCGGGAGCTCCCACAATGAGCAGTTCTTC,CSAAGSSHNEQFF,TRBJ2-1,NA,TRBV29-1,NA
TGTGCCAGCAGTTACCTGGCGGGCAATCAGCCCCAGCATTTT,CASSYLAGNQPQHF,TRBJ1-5,NA,TRBV6-5,NA
TGCAGCGTTGATCCGACAGGGGGCGCCTATGGCTACACCTTC,CSVDPTGGAYGYTF,TRBJ1-2,NA,TRBV29-1,TRBD1
TGCGCCACCGTGGGTTGGAGGGACACTGAAGCTTTCTTT,CATVGWRDTEAFF,TRBJ1-1,NA,TRBV10-2,NA
TGTGCCAGCAGCTCGACTAGATACAATGAGCAGTTCTTC,CASSSTRYNEQFF,TRBJ2-1,NA,TRBV6-5,NA
TGTGCCAGCAGCTTAGTTGGCGTGGGGACTAGCGGCGAGCAGTACTTC,CASSLVGVGTSGEQYF,TRBJ2-7,NA,TRBV7-8,TRBD2
TGTGCCAGTAGTATCACAAGCAATCAGCCCCAGCATTTT,CASSITSNQPQHF,TRBJ1-5,NA,TRBV19,NA
TGTGCCAGCAGCTCAACGGGACTAATAAATTCACCCCTCCACTTT,CASSSTGLINSPLHF,TRBJ1-6,NA,TRBV5-4,NA
TGTGCCAGCAGCTCGTACGGCTACGAGCAGTACTTC,CASSSYGYEQYF,TRBJ2-7,NA,TRBV7-2,NA
TGTGCCAGCTTCGGTGGTTTATCCTACAATGAGCAGTTCTTC,CASFGGLSYNEQFF,TRBJ2-1,NA,TRBV18,NA
TGCGCCAGCAGCCCCGAACCGCAGGGGGCATCGCAGTATTTT,CASSPEPQGASQYF,TRBJ2-3,NA,TRBV5-1,TRBD1
TGTGCCAGCAGCGTAGGTCCATTAGCGGGGGGGAGGGAGACCCAGTACTTC,CASSVGPLAGGRETQYF,TRBJ2-5,NA,TRBV9,TRBD2
TGCGCCAGCAGCTTGACAGGGCGGAACACTGAAGCTTTCTTT,CASSLTGRNTEAFF,TRBJ1-1,NA,TRBV5-1,NA
TGCGCCAGCAGCTCCCAGGGGGTAGGGAACACTGAAGCTTTCTTT,CASSSQGVGNTEAFF,TRBJ1-1,NA,TRBV5-1,TRBD1
TGTGCCAGCTCACGCCGGGACAGGGGACTTTCTGGAAACACCATATATTTT,CASSRRDRGLSGNTIYF,TRBJ1-3,NA,TRBV18,TRBD1
TGTGCCAGTCCGATCGACAGGGAGGTGTCTATCGAGCAGTACTTC,CASPIDREVSIEQYF,TRBJ2-7,NA,TRBV2,NA
TGTGCCAGTCCCCCGGGACATATGAACACCGGGGAGCTGTTTTTT,CASPPGHMNTGELFF,TRBJ2-2,NA,TRBV11-3,NA
TGCGCCAGCTCTGAGGACAGGTTGGTCTCTGGGGCCAACGTCCTGACTTTC,CASSEDRLVSGANVLTF,TRBJ2-6,NA,TRBV5-1,TRBD1
TGTGCCAGCAGCTTACGACAGGGCAGAAACACCATATATTTT,CASSLRQGRNTIYF,TRBJ1-3,NA,TRBV7-6,TRBD1
TGTGCCAGCAGTGGTCAGGGGGCTAGCACAGATACGCAGTATTTT,CASSGQGASTDTQYF,TRBJ2-3,NA,TRBV2,TRBD1
TGTGCCAGCGCACCGGCCGACAGGGCCGACACCGGGGAGCTGTTTTTT,CASAPADRADTGELFF,TRBJ2-2,NA,TRBV18,TRBD1
TGTGCCAGCAGCCCAGCGGGGGGGCGGTATACGCAGTATTTT,CASSPAGGRYTQYF,TRBJ2-3,NA,TRBV7-3,TRBD2
TGTGCCAGCAGCCAACCCGGACTAGGGGGTGGGGAGACCCAGTACTTC,CASSQPGLGGGETQYF,TRBJ2-5,NA,TRBV11-2,NA
TGTGCCAGTAGGGATACAAGCGGGGCTGTGGCTAGCGGCTCCTACGAGCAGTACTTC,CASRDTSGAVASGSYEQYF,TRBJ2-7,NA,TRBV19,TRBD2
TGTGTGACCGGGACAGTTTCTACTCTGGGGGCCGGTACCTTC,CVTGTVSTLGAGTF,TRBJ1-2,NA,TRBV7-6,TRBD1
TGTGCCAGTAGTATAGATGGACAGGGGGGTCGAGAGACCCAGTACTTC,CASSIDGQGGRETQYF,TRBJ2-5,NA,TRBV19,TRBD1
TGCGCCAGCAGCTTGGATCTAGCGGGAGACGCAGATACGCAGTATTTT,CASSLDLAGDADTQYF,TRBJ2-3,NA,TRBV5-1,TRBD2
TGTGCCAGTAGTTATGACAGCTTCTATGGCTACACCTTC,CASSYDSFYGYTF,TRBJ1-2,NA,TRBV19,NA
TGCGCCAGCAGCCCGGGACAGGGTTTGGAGACCCAGTACTTC,CASSPGQGLETQYF,TRBJ2-5,NA,TRBV5-1,TRBD1
TGTGCCAGCAGTGAAGCCCTTCGCAGGGGGGCGAATCAGCCCCAGCATTTT,CASSEALRRGANQPQHF,TRBJ1-5,NA,TRBV6-1,TRBD1
TGCGCCAGCAGCCTGCGGGAGCCCCAAGAGACCCAGTACTTC,CASSLREPQETQYF,TRBJ2-5,NA,TRBV5-1,TRBD2
TGTGCCAGCAGCCAGTACACAACTAATGAAAAACTGTTTTTT,CASSQYTTNEKLFF,TRBJ1-4,NA,TRBV14,NA
TGTGCCAGCAGCTTGTCTAGCGGGCGCACAGATACGCAGTATTTT,CASSLSSGRTDTQYF,TRBJ2-3,NA,TRBV7-2,TRBD2
TGCAGTGCTAGTCTCCTTGAGCAGTTCTTC,CSASLLEQFF,TRBJ2-1,NA,TRBV20-1,NA
TGTGCCAGCTCATTACGGGAGGACTATGGCTACACCTTC,CASSLREDYGYTF,TRBJ1-2,NA,TRBV18,NA
TGTGCCAGCAGTGCAGACAGCAAACAGTACTTC,CASSADSKQYF,TRBJ2-4,NA,TRBV2,NA
TGCAGCGTCGTAACAGGGTCAGTTTCTGGAGAGCAGTTCTTC,CSVVTGSVSGEQFF,TRBJ2-1,NA,TRBV29-1,NA
TGTGCCAGCAGCCCGGACTACAGGTACGAGCAGTACTTC,CASSPDYRYEQYF,TRBJ2-7,NA,TRBV11-2,NA